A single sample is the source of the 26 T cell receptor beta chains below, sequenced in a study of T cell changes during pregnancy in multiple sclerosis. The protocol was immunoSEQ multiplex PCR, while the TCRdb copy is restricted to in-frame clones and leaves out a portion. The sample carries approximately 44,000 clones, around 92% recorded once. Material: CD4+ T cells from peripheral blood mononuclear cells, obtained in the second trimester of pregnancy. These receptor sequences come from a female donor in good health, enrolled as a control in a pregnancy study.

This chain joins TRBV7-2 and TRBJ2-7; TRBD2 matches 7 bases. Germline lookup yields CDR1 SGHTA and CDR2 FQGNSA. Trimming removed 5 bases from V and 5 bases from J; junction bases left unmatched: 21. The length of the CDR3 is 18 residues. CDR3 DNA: TGTGCCAGCAGCCCCACCCTTCTCCCTACGGGAGGCGCGCACGAGCAGTACTTC. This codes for CASSPTLLPTGGAHEQYF.

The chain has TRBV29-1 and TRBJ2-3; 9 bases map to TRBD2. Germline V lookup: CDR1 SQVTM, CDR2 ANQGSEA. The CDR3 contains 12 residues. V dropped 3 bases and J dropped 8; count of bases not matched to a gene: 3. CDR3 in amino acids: CSVERREGTQYF. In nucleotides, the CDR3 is TGCAGCGTTGAGAGGCGGGAGGGTACGCAGTATTTT.

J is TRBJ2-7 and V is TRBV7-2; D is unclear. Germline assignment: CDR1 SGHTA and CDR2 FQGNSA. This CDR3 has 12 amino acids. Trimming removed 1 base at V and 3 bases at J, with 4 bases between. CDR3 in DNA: TGTGCCAGCAGCTTAGTAGACTACGAGCAGTACTTC. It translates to CASSLVDYEQYF.

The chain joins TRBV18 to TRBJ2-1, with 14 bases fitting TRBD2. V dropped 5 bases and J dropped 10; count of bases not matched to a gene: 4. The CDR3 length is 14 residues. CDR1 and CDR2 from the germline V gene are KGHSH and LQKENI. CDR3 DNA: TGTGCCAGCTCATCCGGACTAGCGGGAGGCGAGCAGTTCTTC. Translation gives CASSSGLAGGEQFF. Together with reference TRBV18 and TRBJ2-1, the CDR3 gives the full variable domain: NAGVMQNPRHLVRRRGQEARLRCSPMKGHSHVYWYRQLPEEGLKFMVYLQKENIIDESGMPKERFSAEFPKEGPSILRIQQVVRGDSAAYFCASSSGLAGGEQFFGPGTRLTVL.

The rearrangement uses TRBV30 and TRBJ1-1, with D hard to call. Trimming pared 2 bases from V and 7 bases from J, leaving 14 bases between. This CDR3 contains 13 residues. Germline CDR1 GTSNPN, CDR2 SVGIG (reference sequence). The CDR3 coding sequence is TGTGCCTGGAGTAATACGGGGTGGGGTGAAGCTTTCTTT. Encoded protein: CAWSNTGWGEAFF.

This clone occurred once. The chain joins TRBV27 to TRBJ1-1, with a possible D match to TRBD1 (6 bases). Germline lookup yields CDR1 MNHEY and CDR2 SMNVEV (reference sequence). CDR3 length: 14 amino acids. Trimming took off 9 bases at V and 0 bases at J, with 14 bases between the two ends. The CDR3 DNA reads TGTGCCAGTCAGGGGATCCCCATGAACACTGAAGCTTTCTTT. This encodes CASQGIPMNTEAFF.

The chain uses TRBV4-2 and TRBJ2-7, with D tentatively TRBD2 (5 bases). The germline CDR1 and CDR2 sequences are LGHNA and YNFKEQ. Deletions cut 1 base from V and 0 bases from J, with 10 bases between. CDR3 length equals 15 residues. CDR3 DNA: TGTGCCAGCAGCCAAGTCACAGCGGTCTCCTACGAGCAGTACTTC. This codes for CASSQVTAVSYEQYF.

CDR3 residues: CAISAGLGGETQYF. The CDR3, as DNA: TGTGCCATCAGCGCTGGACTAGGAGGAGAGACCCAGTACTTC. This chain joins TRBV10-3 and TRBJ2-5, with TRBD2 matching over 7 bases. Germline V gene sequence: CDR1 ENHRY, CDR2 SYGVKD. The V segment lost 6 bases and the J segment 4 bases; nucleotides outside the gene matches: 8. This CDR3 spans 14 amino acids.

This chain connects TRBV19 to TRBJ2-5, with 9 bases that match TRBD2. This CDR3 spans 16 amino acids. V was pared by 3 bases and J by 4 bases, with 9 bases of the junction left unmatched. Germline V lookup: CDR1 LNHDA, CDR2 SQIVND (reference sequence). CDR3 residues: CASSIAGGLSGETQYF. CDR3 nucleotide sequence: TGTGCCAGTAGTATCGCGGGAGGGCTCTCGGGAGAGACCCAGTACTTC.

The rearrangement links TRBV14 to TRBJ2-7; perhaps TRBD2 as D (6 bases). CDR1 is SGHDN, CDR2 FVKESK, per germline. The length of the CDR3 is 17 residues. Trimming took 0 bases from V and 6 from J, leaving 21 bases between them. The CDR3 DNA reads TGTGCCAGCAGCCAAGAAATCGCGGGACTCCCGGTCTCCGAGCAGTACTTC. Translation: CASSQEIAGLPVSEQYF. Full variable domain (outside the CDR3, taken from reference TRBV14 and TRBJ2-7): EAGVTQFPSHSVIEKGQTVTLRCDPISGHDNLYWYRRVMGKEIKFLLHFVKESKQDESGMPNNRFLAERTGGTYSTLKVQPAELEDSGVYFCASSQEIAGLPVSEQYFGPGTRLTVT.

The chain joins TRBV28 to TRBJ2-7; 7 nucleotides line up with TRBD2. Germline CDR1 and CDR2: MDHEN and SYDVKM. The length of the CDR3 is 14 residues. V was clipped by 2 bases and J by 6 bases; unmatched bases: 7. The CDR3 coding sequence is TGTGCCAGCAGTTTAGCGGGACTAATGCGCGAGCAGTACTTC. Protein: CASSLAGLMREQYF.

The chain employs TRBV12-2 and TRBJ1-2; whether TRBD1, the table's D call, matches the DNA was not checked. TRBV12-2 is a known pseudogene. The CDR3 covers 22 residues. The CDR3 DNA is TGTGCAGGTCGCTTAGCCTCACATAGACGGTGTGGATTGGGACAGGGGGTTCATGGCTACACCTTC. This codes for CAGRLASHRRCGLGQGVHGYTF.

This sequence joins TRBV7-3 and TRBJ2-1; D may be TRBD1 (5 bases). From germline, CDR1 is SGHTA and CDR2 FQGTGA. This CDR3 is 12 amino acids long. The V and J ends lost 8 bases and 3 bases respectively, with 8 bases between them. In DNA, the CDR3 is TGTGCCAGCGGGGCTGGCTACAATGAGCAGTTCTTC. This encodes CASGAGYNEQFF. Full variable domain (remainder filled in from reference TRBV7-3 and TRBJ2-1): GAGVSQTPSNKVTEKGKYVELRCDPISGHTALYWYRQSLGQGPEFLIYFQGTGAADDSGLPNDRFFAVRPEGSVSTLKIQRTERGDSAVYLCASGAGYNEQFFGPGTRLTVL.

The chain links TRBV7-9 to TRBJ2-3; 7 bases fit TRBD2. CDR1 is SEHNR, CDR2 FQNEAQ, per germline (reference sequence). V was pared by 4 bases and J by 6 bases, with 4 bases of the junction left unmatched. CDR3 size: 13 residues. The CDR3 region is CASSSLGGDTQYF. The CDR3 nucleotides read TGTGCCAGCAGCTCCCTGGGGGGGGATACGCAGTATTTT.

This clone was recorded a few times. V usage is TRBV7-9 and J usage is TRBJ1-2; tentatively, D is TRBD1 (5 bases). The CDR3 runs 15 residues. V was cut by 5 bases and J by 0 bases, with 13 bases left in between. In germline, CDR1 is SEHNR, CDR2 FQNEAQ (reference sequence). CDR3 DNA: TGTGCCAGCAGCGCTTCCTCGGGGGCTAACTATGGCTACACCTTC. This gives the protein CASSASSGANYGYTF.

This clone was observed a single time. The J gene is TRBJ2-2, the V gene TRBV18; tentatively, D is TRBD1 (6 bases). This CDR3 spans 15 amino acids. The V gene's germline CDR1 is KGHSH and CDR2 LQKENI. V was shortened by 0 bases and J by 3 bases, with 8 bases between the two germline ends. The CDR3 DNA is TGTGCCAGCTCACCACCAAACAGGGACACCGGGGAGCTGTTTTTT. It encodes CASSPPNRDTGELFF. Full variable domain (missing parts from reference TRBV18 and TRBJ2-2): NAGVMQNPRHLVRRRGQEARLRCSPMKGHSHVYWYRQLPEEGLKFMVYLQKENIIDESGMPKERFSAEFPKEGPSILRIQQVVRGDSAAYFCASSPPNRDTGELFFGEGSRLTVL.

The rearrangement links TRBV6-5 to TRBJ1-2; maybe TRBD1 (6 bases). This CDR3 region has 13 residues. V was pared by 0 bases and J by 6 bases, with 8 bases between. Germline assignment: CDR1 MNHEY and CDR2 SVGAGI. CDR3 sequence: CASSYSEGDGYTF. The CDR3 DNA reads TGTGCCAGCAGTTACTCCGAGGGGGATGGCTACACCTTC.

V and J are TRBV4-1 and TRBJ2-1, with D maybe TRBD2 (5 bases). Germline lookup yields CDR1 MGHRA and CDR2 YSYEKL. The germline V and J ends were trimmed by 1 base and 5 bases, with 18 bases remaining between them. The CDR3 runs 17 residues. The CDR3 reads CASSQGGLRSPNNEQFF. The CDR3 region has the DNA TGCGCCAGCAGCCAAGGAGGGTTGAGGTCCCCAAACAATGAGCAGTTCTTC.

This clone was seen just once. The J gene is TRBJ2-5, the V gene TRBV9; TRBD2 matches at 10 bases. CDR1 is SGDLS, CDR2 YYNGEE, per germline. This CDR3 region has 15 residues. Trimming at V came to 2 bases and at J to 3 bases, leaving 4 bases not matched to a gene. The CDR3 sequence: CASSVSGGPKETQYF. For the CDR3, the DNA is TGTGCCAGCAGCGTTAGCGGGGGGCCCAAAGAGACCCAGTACTTC.

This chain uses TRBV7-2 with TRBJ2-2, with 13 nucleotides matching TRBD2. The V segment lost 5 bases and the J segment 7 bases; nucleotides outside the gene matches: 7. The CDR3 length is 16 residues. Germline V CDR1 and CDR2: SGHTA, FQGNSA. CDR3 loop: CASSPGLAGVYGELFF. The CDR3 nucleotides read TGTGCCAGCAGCCCCGGACTAGCGGGAGTGTACGGGGAGCTGTTTTTT.

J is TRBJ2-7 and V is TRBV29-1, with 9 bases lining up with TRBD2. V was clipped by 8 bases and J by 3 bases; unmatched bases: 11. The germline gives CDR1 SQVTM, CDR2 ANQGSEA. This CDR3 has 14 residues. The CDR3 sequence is CSFRGASGNYEQYF. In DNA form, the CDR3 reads TGCAGCTTCCGGGGGGCTAGCGGGAACTACGAGCAGTACTTC.

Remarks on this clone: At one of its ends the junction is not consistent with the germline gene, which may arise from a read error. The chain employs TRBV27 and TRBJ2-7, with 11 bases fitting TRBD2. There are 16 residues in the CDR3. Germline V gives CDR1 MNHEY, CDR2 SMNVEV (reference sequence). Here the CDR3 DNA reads TGTGCCAGCAGTCCCCGGACTAGCGGGTACTCCTACCAGCAGTACTTC. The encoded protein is CASSPRTSGYSYQQYF.

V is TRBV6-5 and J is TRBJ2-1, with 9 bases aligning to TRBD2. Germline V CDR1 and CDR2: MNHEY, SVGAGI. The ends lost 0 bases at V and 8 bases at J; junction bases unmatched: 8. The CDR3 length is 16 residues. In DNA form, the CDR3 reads TGTGCCAGCAGTTACTCTAGCGGGAGAAATGGCCATGAGCAGTTCTTC. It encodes CASSYSSGRNGHEQFF.

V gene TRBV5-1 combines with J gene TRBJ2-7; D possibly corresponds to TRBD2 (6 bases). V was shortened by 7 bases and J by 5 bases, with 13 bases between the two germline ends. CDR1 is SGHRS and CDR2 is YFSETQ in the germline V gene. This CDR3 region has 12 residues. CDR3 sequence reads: CASSSWEDEQYF. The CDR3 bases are TGCGCCAGCTCCTCCTGGGAGGACGAGCAGTACTTC. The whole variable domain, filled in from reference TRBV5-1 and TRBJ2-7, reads KAGVTQTPRYLIKTRGQQVTLSCSPISGHRSVSWYQQTPGQGLQFLFEYFSETQRNKGNFPGRFSGRQFSNSRSEMNVSTLELGDSALYLCASSSWEDEQYFGPGTRLTVT.

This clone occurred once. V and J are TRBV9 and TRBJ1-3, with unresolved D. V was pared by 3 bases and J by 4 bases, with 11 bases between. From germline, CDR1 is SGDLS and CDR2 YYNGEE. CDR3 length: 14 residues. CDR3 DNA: TGTGCCAGCAGCGGCACTGGTGTGGGAAACACCATATATTTT. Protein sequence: CASSGTGVGNTIYF.

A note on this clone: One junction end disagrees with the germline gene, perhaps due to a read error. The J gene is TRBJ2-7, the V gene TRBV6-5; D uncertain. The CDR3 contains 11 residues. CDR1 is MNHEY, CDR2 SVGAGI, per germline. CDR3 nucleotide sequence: TGTGCCAGCAGTTACTCCAACGAGCAGTACTTC. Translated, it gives CASSYSNEQYF.